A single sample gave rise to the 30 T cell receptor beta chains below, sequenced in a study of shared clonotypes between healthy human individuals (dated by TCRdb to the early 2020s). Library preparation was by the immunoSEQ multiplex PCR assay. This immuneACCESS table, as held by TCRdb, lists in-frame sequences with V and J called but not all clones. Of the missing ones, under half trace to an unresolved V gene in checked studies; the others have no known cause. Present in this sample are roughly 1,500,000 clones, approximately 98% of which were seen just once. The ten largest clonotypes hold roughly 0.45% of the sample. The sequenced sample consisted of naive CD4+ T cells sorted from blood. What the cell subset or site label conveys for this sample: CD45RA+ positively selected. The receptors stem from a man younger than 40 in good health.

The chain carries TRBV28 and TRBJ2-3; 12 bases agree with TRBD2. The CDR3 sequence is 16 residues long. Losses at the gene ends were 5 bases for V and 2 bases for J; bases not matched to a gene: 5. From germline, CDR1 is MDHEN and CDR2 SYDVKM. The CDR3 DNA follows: TGTGCCAGCAGTGGGACTAGCGGGTTCTACACAGATACGCAGTATTTT. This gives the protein CASSGTSGFYTDTQYF. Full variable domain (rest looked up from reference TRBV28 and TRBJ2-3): DVKVTQSSRYLVKRTGEKVFLECVQDMDHENMFWYRQDPGLGLRLIYFSYDVKMKEKGDIPEGYSVSREKKERFSLILESASTNQTSMYLCASSGTSGFYTDTQYFGPGTRLTVL.

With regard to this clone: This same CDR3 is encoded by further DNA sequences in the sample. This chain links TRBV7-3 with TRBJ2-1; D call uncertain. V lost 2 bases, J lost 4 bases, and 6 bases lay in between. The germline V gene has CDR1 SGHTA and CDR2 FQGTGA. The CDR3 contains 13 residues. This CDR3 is CASSLGSYNEQFF. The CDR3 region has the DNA TGTGCCAGCAGCTTAGGTTCTTACAATGAGCAGTTCTTC.

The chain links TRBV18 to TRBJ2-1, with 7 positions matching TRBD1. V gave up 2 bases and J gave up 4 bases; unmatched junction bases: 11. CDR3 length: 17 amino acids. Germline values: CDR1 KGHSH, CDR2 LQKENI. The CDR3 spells CASSPKDGTAVYNEQFF. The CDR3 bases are TGTGCCAGCTCACCAAAGGATGGGACAGCCGTTTACAATGAGCAGTTCTTC.

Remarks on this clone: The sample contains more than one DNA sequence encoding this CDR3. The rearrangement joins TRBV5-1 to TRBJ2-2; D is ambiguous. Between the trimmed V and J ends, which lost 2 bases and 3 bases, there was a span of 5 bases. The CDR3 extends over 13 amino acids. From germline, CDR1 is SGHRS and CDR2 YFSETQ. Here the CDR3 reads CASSLTYTGELFF. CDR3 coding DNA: TGCGCCAGCAGCTTAACGTACACCGGGGAGCTGTTTTTT.

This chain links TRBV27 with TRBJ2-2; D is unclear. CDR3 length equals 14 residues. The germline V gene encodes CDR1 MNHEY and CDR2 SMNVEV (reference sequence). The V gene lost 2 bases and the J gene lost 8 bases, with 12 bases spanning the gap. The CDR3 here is CASSLGVFRGELFF. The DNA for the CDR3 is TGTGCCAGCAGTTTAGGGGTCTTTAGAGGGGAGCTGTTTTTT.

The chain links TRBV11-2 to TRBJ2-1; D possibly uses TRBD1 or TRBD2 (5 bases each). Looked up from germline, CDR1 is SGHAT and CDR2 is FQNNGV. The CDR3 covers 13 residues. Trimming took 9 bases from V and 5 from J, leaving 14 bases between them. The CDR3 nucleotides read TGTGCCAGTGGGGGTATGTTGAACAATGAGCAGTTCTTC. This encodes CASGGMLNNEQFF.

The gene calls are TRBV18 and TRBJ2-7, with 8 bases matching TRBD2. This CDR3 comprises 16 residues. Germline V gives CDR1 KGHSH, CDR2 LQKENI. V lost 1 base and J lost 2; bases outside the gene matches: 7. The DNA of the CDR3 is TGTGCCAGCTCACCACTCCGGAACGGGAGGGCCTACGAGCAGTACTTC. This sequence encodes CASSPLRNGRAYEQYF.

The CDR3 spells CASSFYSVGSGNTIYF. CDR3 nucleotides: TGTGCCAGCAGCTTTTATTCAGTGGGGTCTGGAAACACCATATATTTT. The V call is TRBV7-9, the J call TRBJ1-3; D unclear. Germline V gene sequence: CDR1 SEHNR, CDR2 FQNEAQ (reference sequence). Trimming removed 3 bases from V and 1 base from J, with 13 bases in between. The CDR3 contains 16 residues.

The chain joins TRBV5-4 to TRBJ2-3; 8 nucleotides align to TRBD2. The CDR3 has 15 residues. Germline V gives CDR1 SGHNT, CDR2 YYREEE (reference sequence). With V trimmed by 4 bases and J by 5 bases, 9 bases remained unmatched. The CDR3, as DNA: TGTGCCAGCAGCCCAGAAGCGGGAGCTAAAGATACGCAGTATTTT. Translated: CASSPEAGAKDTQYF.

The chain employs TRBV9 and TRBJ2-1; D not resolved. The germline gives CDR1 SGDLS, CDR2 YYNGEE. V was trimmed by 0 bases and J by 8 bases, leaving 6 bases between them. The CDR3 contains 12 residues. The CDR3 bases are TGTGCCAGCAGCGTAGATCTGGATGAGCAGTTCTTC. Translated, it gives CASSVDLDEQFF.

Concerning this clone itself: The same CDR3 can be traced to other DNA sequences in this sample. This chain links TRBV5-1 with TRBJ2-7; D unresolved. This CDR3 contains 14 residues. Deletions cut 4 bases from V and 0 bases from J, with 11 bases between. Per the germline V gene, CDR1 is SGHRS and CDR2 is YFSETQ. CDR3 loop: CASSRDSSSYEQYF. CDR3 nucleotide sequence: TGCGCCAGCAGCAGAGACTCCAGCTCCTACGAGCAGTACTTC.

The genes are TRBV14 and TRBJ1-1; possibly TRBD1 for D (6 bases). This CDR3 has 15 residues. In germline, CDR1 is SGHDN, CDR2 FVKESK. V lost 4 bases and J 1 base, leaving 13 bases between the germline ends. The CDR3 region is CASSPLDRENTEAFF. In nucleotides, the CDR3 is TGTGCCAGCAGCCCATTGGACAGAGAGAACACTGAAGCTTTCTTT. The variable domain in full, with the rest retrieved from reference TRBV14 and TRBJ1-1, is EAGVTQFPSHSVIEKGQTVTLRCDPISGHDNLYWYRRVMGKEIKFLLHFVKESKQDESGMPNNRFLAERTGGTYSTLKVQPAELEDSGVYFCASSPLDRENTEAFFGQGTRLTVV.

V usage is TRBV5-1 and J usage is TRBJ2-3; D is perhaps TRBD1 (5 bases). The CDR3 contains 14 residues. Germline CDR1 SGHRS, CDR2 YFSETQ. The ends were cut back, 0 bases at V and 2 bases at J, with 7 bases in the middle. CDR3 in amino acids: CASSLEGATDTQYF. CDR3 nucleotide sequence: TGCGCCAGCAGCTTGGAAGGGGCCACAGATACGCAGTATTTT.

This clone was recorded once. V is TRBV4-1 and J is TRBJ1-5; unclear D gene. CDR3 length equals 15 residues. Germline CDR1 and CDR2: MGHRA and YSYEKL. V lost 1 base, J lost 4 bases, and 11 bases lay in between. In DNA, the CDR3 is TGCGCCAGCAGCCAAGTTATGGTAGGGAATCAGCCCCAGCATTTT. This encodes CASSQVMVGNQPQHF.

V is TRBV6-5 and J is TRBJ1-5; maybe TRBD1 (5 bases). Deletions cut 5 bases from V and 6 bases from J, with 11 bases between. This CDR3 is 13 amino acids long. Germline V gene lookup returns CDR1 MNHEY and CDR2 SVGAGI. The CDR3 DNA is TGTGCCAGCAGTCCGAGGAGGGGTCAGCCCCAGCATTTT. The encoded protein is CASSPRRGQPQHF.

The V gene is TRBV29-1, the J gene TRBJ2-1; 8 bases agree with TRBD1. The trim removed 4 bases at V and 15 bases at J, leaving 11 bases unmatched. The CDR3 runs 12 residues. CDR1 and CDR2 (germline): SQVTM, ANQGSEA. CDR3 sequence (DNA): TGCAGCGTTGCCGCCGGACAGGGAGAGTTGTTCTTC. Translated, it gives CSVAAGQGELFF.

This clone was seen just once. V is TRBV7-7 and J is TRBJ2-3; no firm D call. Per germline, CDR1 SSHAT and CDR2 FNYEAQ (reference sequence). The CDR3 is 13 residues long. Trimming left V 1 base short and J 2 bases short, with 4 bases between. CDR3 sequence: CASSLDATDTQYF. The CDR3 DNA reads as TGTGCCAGCAGCTTAGATGCCACAGATACGCAGTATTTT.

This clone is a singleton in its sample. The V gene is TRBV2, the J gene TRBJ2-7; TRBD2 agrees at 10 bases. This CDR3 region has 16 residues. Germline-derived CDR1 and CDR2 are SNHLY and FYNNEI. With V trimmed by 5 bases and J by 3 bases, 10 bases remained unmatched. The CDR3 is CASSFGTASGSYEQYF. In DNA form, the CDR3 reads TGTGCCAGCAGTTTCGGCACGGCTAGCGGGAGCTACGAGCAGTACTTC.

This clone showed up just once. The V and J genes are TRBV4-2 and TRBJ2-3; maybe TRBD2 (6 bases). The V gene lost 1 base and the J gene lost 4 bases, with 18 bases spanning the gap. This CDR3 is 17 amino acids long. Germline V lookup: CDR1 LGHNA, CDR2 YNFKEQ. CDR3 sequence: CASSQGPPGSGPDTQYF. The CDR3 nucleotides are TGTGCCAGCAGCCAAGGACCGCCCGGGAGCGGCCCAGATACGCAGTATTTT.

CDR3 sequence: CASRQVRNSGFEQYF. CDR3 nucleotide sequence: TGTGCCAGCAGGCAGGTCCGAAATTCAGGATTCGAGCAGTACTTC. This chain uses TRBV27 with TRBJ2-7; D call uncertain. This CDR3 contains 15 residues. Trimming cost V 6 bases and J 6 bases, with 21 bases left between them. Per germline, CDR1 MNHEY and CDR2 SMNVEV (reference sequence).

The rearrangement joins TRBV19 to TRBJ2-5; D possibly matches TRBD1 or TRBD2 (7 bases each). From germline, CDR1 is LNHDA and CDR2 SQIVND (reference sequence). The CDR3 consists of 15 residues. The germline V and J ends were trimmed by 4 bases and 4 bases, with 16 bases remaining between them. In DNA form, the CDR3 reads TGTGCCAGTAGTAACCCCCCAGGGGGGGGAGAGACCCAGTACTTC. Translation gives CASSNPPGGGETQYF.

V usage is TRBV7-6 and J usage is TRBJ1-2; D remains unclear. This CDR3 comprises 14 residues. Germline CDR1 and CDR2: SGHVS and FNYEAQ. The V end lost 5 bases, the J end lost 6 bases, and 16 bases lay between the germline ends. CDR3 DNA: TGTGCCAGCAGCCCCCGGGGTGGGTCGAATGGCTACACCTTC. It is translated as CASSPRGGSNGYTF.

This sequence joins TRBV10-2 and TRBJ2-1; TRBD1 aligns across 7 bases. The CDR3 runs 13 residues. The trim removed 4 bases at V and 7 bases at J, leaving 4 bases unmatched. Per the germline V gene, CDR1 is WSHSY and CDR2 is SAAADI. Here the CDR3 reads CASSALQGNEQFF. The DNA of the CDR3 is TGCGCCAGCAGTGCCTTACAGGGGAATGAGCAGTTCTTC.

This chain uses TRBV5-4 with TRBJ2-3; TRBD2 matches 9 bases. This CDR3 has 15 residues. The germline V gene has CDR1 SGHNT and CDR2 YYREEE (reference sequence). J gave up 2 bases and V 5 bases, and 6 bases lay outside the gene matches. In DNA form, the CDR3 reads TGTGCCAGCAGTCGCGGGGGGGGGCCCACAGATACGCAGTATTTT. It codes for CASSRGGGPTDTQYF.

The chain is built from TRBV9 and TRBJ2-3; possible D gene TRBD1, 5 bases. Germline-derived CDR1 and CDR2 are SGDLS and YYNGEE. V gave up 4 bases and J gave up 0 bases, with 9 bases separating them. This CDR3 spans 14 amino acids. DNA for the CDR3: TGTGCCAGCAGCCCCGACAGTAGCACAGATACGCAGTATTTT. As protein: CASSPDSSTDTQYF. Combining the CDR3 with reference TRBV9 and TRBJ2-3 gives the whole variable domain DSGVTQTPKHLITATGQRVTLRCSPRSGDLSVYWYQQSLDQGLQFLIQYYNGEERAKGNILERFSAQQFPDLHSELNLSSLELGDSALYFCASSPDSSTDTQYFGPGTRLTVL.

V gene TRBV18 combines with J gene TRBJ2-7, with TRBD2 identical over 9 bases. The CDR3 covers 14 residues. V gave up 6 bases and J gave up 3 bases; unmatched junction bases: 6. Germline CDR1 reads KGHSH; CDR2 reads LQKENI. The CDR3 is CASSRTSEFYEQYF. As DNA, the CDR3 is TGTGCCAGCTCGAGGACTAGCGAATTCTACGAGCAGTACTTC.

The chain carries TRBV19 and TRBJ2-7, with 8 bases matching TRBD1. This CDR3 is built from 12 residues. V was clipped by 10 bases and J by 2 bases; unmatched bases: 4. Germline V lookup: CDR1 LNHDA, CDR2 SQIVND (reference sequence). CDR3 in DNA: TGTGCCACCGACAGGGGACCCTACGAGCAGTACTTC. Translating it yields CATDRGPYEQYF.

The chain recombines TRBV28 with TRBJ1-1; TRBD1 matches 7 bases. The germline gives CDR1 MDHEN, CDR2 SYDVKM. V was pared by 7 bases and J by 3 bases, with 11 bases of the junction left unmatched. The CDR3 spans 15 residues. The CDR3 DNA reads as TGTGCCAGCACGACGGGGGGACAGTATTACACTGAAGCTTTCTTT. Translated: CASTTGGQYYTEAFF.

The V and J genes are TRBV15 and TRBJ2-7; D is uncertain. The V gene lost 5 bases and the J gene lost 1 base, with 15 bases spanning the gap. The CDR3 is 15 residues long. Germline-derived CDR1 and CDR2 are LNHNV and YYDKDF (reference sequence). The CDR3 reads CATSSLLMGSYEQYF. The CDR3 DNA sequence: TGTGCCACCAGCTCCCTCCTCATGGGGTCCTACGAGCAGTACTTC.

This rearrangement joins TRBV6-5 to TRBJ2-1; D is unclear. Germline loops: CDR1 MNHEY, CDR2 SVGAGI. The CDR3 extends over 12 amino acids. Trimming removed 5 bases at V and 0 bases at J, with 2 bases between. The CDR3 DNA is TGTGCCAGCAGTCGCTCCTACAATGAGCAGTTCTTC. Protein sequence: CASSRSYNEQFF.